Below are 20 T cell receptor beta chains sequenced from a single sample in a study of blood T cell repertoires in COVID-19. Sequencing used immunoSEQ multiplex PCR; TCRdb keeps in-frame clones, though not all of them. The sample lists roughly 380,000 clones, around 91% occurring once. Sequencing was carried out using peripheral blood. The receptors here all came from a woman aged 35 to 49 with COVID-19, enrolled during active disease.

This clone was counted once. This chain links TRBV18 with TRBJ2-3; maybe TRBD1 (5 bases). This CDR3 has 15 amino acids. Trimming cost V 0 bases and J 1 base, with 8 bases left between them. CDR1 and CDR2 (germline): KGHSH, LQKENI. CDR3: CASSPPGRGTDTQYF. For the CDR3, the DNA is TGTGCCAGCTCACCACCGGGGCGAGGCACAGATACGCAGTATTTT. The complete variable domain, with remaining parts taken from reference TRBV18 and TRBJ2-3, reads NAGVMQNPRHLVRRRGQEARLRCSPMKGHSHVYWYRQLPEEGLKFMVYLQKENIIDESGMPKERFSAEFPKEGPSILRIQQVVRGDSAAYFCASSPPGRGTDTQYFGPGTRLTVL.

The chain has TRBV7-8 and TRBJ1-2, with 8 bases that match TRBD1. The CDR3 has 17 amino acids. Germline V lookup: CDR1 SGHVS, CDR2 FQNEAQ. V lost 2 bases and J lost 5; bases outside the gene matches: 13. The DNA for the CDR3 is TGTGCCAGCAGCTTATGGGGCAGGGGGCGAAGGGATTATGGCTACACCTTC. It yields the protein CASSLWGRGRRDYGYTF.

The rearrangement links TRBV15 to TRBJ2-3; 14 nucleotides match TRBD2. The length of the CDR3 is 17 residues. Per the germline V gene, CDR1 is LNHNV and CDR2 is YYDKDF (reference sequence). Trimming took 3 bases from V and 3 from J; bases not matched to a gene: 5. Here the CDR3 reads CATSSGTSGSQTDTQYF. In DNA form, the CDR3 reads TGTGCCACCAGCAGCGGGACTAGCGGGAGTCAAACAGATACGCAGTATTTT.

The V gene is TRBV27, the J gene TRBJ1-6, with D uncertain. V lost 2 bases to trimming and J lost 7 bases, with 18 bases between them. The CDR3 length is 17 residues. Germline V gives CDR1 MNHEY, CDR2 SMNVEV (reference sequence). The CDR3 region is CASSLSSPRGWNSPLHF. The CDR3 DNA follows: TGTGCCAGCAGTTTAAGCAGCCCGCGGGGATGGAATTCACCCCTCCACTTT.

This sequence joins TRBV2 and TRBJ1-1; 10 nucleotides match TRBD1. V lost 4 bases and J lost 3; bases outside the gene matches: 2. This CDR3 is built from 14 residues. CDR1 is SNHLY and CDR2 is FYNNEI in the germline V gene. CDR3 coding DNA: TGTGCCAGCAGTGCCGGGACAGGGGACACTGAAGCTTTCTTT. It encodes CASSAGTGDTEAFF.

The chain couples TRBV9 to TRBJ2-2; 8 bases map to TRBD1. CDR1 SGDLS and CDR2 YYNGEE come from the germline V gene. The CDR3 is made up of 15 amino acids. Trimming cost V 4 bases and J 7 bases; bases outside gene matches: 9. The CDR3 DNA follows: TGTGCCAGCAGCTCACTGGACAGGGAAGGCGGGGAGCTGTTTTTT. It specifies CASSSLDREGGELFF. The variable domain in full, with the rest retrieved from reference TRBV9 and TRBJ2-2, is DSGVTQTPKHLITATGQRVTLRCSPRSGDLSVYWYQQSLDQGLQFLIQYYNGEERAKGNILERFSAQQFPDLHSELNLSSLELGDSALYFCASSSLDREGGELFFGEGSRLTVL.

V usage is TRBV15 and J usage is TRBJ2-5, with a possible D match to TRBD2 (5 bases). This CDR3 is built from 15 residues. In germline, CDR1 is LNHNV, CDR2 YYDKDF (reference sequence). Trimming took off 1 base at V and 0 bases at J, with 9 bases between the two ends. CDR3 amino acids: CATSRAPGNQETQYF. The DNA of the CDR3 is TGTGCCACCAGCAGAGCCCCGGGGAACCAAGAGACCCAGTACTTC.

The chain uses TRBV4-2 and TRBJ1-1; no firm D call. Germline V gene lookup returns CDR1 LGHNA and CDR2 YNFKEQ. Between the trimmed V and J ends, which lost 0 bases and 4 bases, there was a span of 12 bases. The CDR3 runs 15 residues. The CDR3 here is CASSQDAGESTEAFF. CDR3 DNA: TGTGCCAGCAGCCAAGATGCCGGGGAGAGCACTGAAGCTTTCTTT.

This chain uses TRBV29-1 with TRBJ2-7; 8 bases match TRBD1. The V and J ends lost 6 bases and 4 bases, in that order; junction bases with no gene match: 11. Germline CDR1 and CDR2: SQVTM and ANQGSEA. The CDR3 extends over 14 amino acids. DNA for the CDR3: TGCAGCGTAGTCACCGGGACAGGTTTTTACGAGCAGTACTTC. Protein product: CSVVTGTGFYEQYF.

This chain uses TRBV6-6 with TRBJ1-3; D uncertain. The germline V gene has CDR1 MNHNY and CDR2 SVGAGI (reference sequence). The CDR3 consists of 13 residues. V lost 4 bases, J lost 4 bases, and 8 bases lay in between. The CDR3 loop is CASSSKEGNTIYF. The CDR3 region has the DNA TGTGCCAGCAGTTCTAAAGAAGGAAACACCATATATTTT.

This clone showed up just a few times. The V and J genes are TRBV10-2 and TRBJ1-3; 8 positions agree with TRBD1. Germline V lookup: CDR1 WSHSY, CDR2 SAAADI. This CDR3 contains 13 residues. With 8 bases clipped from V and 5 bases from J, the junction kept 5 bases outside the gene matches. CDR3 protein: CASFDRGRNTIYF. CDR3 nucleotides: TGCGCCAGCTTCGACAGGGGAAGAAACACCATATATTTT.

The chain is built from TRBV6-6 and TRBJ2-7; 7 positions agree with TRBD1. The CDR3 contains 13 residues. Germline assignment: CDR1 MNHNY and CDR2 SVGAGI (reference sequence). V lost 5 bases and J lost 5; bases outside the gene matches: 6. In DNA form, the CDR3 reads TGTGCCAGCAGTCCGGGACAGATCAACGAGCAGTACTTC. Translated, it gives CASSPGQINEQYF.

CDR3: CASSSYAGTSALNEQFF. CDR3 nucleotides: TGTGCCAGCAGTTCCTACGCCGGGACTAGCGCGCTGAATGAGCAGTTCTTC. The chain uses TRBV6-2 or TRBV6-3 and TRBJ2-1; 10 bases are shared with TRBD2. After removal of 4 bases from V and 7 bases from J, the junction contained 13 bases not matched to a gene. Germline CDR1 is MNHEY and CDR2 is SVGEGT. This CDR3 is 17 amino acids long.

The gene calls are TRBV7-2 and TRBJ2-1, with 7 bases that match TRBD2. Trimming removed 1 base from V and 4 bases from J; junction bases left unmatched: 7. CDR3 length: 16 amino acids. Looked up from germline, CDR1 is SGHTA and CDR2 is FQGNSA. The chain's CDR3 is CASSLEGAGRYNEQFF. The CDR3 DNA is TGTGCCAGCAGCTTAGAAGGAGCGGGAAGATACAATGAGCAGTTCTTC.

J is TRBJ1-2 and V is TRBV15; D uncertain. V shed 1 base and J shed 5 bases, with 14 bases lying between them. This CDR3 region has 15 residues. In germline, CDR1 is LNHNV, CDR2 YYDKDF (reference sequence). The CDR3 sequence is CATSRGGEGSYGYTF. CDR3 DNA sequence: TGTGCCACCAGCAGAGGCGGGGAGGGATCATATGGCTACACCTTC.

The rearrangement links TRBV15 to TRBJ1-5; tentatively, D is TRBD1 (6 bases). The CDR3 covers 16 residues. The germline V and J ends were trimmed by 0 bases and 5 bases, with 14 bases remaining between them. Per the germline V gene, CDR1 is LNHNV and CDR2 is YYDKDF (reference sequence). CDR3 bases: TGTGCCACCAGCAGAGATTTAAGGGGGGGGCATCAGCCCCAGCATTTT. Its protein product is CATSRDLRGGHQPQHF.

The V and J genes are TRBV7-9 and TRBJ1-1; 8 nucleotides line up with TRBD1. Germline CDR1 reads SEHNR; CDR2 reads FQNEAQ (reference sequence). The CDR3 consists of 15 residues. The J segment lost 7 bases and the V segment lost 5 bases, leaving 12 bases of the junction unmatched. CDR3 protein: CASSASGGRTLEAFF. In nucleotides, the CDR3 is TGTGCCAGCAGCGCCTCAGGGGGCCGCACCCTTGAAGCTTTCTTT.

J is TRBJ1-2 and V is TRBV24-1, with TRBD1 identical over 7 bases. V lost 3 bases and J lost 2; bases outside the gene matches: 5. The CDR3 extends over 15 amino acids. Germline V lookup: CDR1 KGHDR, CDR2 SFDVKD. The CDR3 loop is CATSDATGLNYGYTF. The CDR3, as DNA: TGTGCCACCAGTGATGCGACAGGGCTAAACTATGGCTACACCTTC.

The CDR3 DNA follows: TGTGCCAGCAGCTTGGACAGGGAAGGGAAAGATACGCAGTATTTT. Its translation is CASSLDREGKDTQYF. The chain uses TRBV7-8 and TRBJ2-3, with 8 bases identical to TRBD1. This CDR3 has 15 amino acids. Losses at the gene ends were 3 bases for V and 5 bases for J; bases not matched to a gene: 7. Germline-derived CDR1 and CDR2 are SGHVS and FQNEAQ.

The rearrangement uses TRBV19 and TRBJ2-7; 7 bases map to TRBD1. The CDR3 loop spans 15 amino acids. V lost 4 bases to trimming and J lost 3 bases; unmatched junction nucleotides: 9. The germline V gene encodes CDR1 LNHDA and CDR2 SQIVND (reference sequence). CDR3 sequence reads: CASSRGQLIHYEQYF. The DNA of the CDR3 is TGTGCCAGTAGTAGGGGACAGTTGATACACTACGAGCAGTACTTC.